The 13 T cell receptor beta chains below all came from one sample that was sequenced in a study of T cell responses to AZD1222 COVID-19 vaccine. Profiled with immunoSEQ multiplex PCR; TCRdb holds only in-frame clones, not every one. The sample lists more than 100,000 clones, about 90% seen once, with around 9.4% in the top ten. Material: peripheral blood, obtained on day 0 of AZD1222 vaccination. Every receptor here comes from an adult in good health.

The CDR3, as DNA: TGTGCCACCAGAGGCAGCTCCTACGAGCAGTACTTC. This gives the protein CATRGSSYEQYF. The V call is TRBV2, the J call TRBJ2-7; no clear D gene. The CDR3 length is 12 residues. Per the germline V gene, CDR1 is SNHLY and CDR2 is FYNNEI. The germline V and J ends were trimmed by 10 bases and 0 bases, with 10 bases remaining between them.

The J gene is TRBJ2-7, the V gene TRBV4-2; 7 positions match TRBD2. V lost 1 base and J lost 4; bases outside the gene matches: 7. CDR1 and CDR2 (germline): LGHNA, YNFKEQ. The CDR3 length is 15 residues. CDR3 sequence: CASSQVGTGGYEQYF. CDR3 DNA sequence: TGTGCCAGCAGCCAAGTAGGGACGGGAGGTTACGAGCAGTACTTC.

This chain connects TRBV2 to TRBJ1-2; perhaps TRBD1 as D (5 bases). Per germline, CDR1 SNHLY and CDR2 FYNNEI. The CDR3 sequence is 15 residues long. V was cut by 3 bases and J by 7 bases, with 18 bases left in between. CDR3 DNA: TGTGCCAGCAGTGATTTGGGCTGGGGGGACGGTGGCTACACCTTC. This gives the protein CASSDLGWGDGGYTF.

The chain couples TRBV19 to TRBJ1-6; D not certain. The germline gives CDR1 LNHDA, CDR2 SQIVND (reference sequence). The CDR3 spans 18 residues. V was pared by 3 bases and J by 7 bases, with 22 bases between. The CDR3 loop is CASSMMRTSPGRNSPLHF. For the CDR3, the DNA is TGTGCCAGTAGTATGATGAGGACTTCACCCGGGAGGAATTCACCCCTCCACTTT. Together with reference TRBV19 and TRBJ1-6, the CDR3 gives the full variable domain: DGGITQSPKYLFRKEGQNVTLSCEQNLNHDAMYWYRQDPGQGLRLIYYSQIVNDFQKGDIAEGYSVSREKKESFPLTVTSAQKNPTAFYLCASSMMRTSPGRNSPLHFGNGTRLTVT.

The J gene is TRBJ1-4, the V gene TRBV19; 7 bases align to TRBD1. V lost 8 bases and J lost 4; bases outside the gene matches: 4. Per the germline V gene, CDR1 is LNHDA and CDR2 is SQIVND (reference sequence). The CDR3 extends over 13 amino acids. Here the CDR3 DNA reads TGTGCCAGTTTAGGGACAGTTAATGAAAAACTGTTTTTT. It encodes CASLGTVNEKLFF.

The genes are TRBV20-1 and TRBJ2-3; 11 positions match TRBD2. The germline CDR1 and CDR2 sequences are DFQATT and SNEGSKA (reference sequence). J gave up 8 bases and V 3 bases, and 10 bases lay outside the gene matches. This CDR3 has 15 residues. The CDR3 reads CSASSLAGGRATQYF. The DNA for the CDR3 is TGCAGTGCTAGTAGCCTAGCGGGGGGCCGGGCTACGCAGTATTTT.

Note on this clone: At one boundary the junction diverges from the germline segment, which might be a read error. This chain joins TRBV6-1 and TRBJ1-3; D is undetermined. The germline gives CDR1 MNHNS, CDR2 SASEGT. This CDR3 has 12 amino acids. The CDR3 sequence is CASSEAGNTIYF. Written as DNA, the CDR3 is TGTGCCAGCAGTGAAGCTGGTAACACCATATATTTT.

The gene calls are TRBV4-2 and TRBJ1-6; TRBD1 agrees at 7 bases. This CDR3 has 15 residues. The J segment lost 7 bases and the V segment lost 2 bases, leaving 5 bases of the junction unmatched. The V gene's germline CDR1 is LGHNA and CDR2 YNFKEQ. CDR3 protein: CASSQQTGVNSPLHF. In DNA, the CDR3 is TGTGCCAGCAGCCAACAAACAGGGGTCAATTCACCCCTCCACTTT.

The chain recombines TRBV7-2 with TRBJ1-1; tentatively, D is TRBD1 (6 bases). Germline V gene lookup returns CDR1 SGHTA and CDR2 FQGNSA. This CDR3 region has 14 residues. Deletions cut 2 bases from V and 6 bases from J, with 13 bases between. The CDR3 coding sequence is TGTGCCAGCAGCTTAAGGGGGTTCCGCGCTGAAGCTTTCTTT. Encoded protein: CASSLRGFRAEAFF. The full variable domain, rest sourced from reference TRBV7-2 and TRBJ1-1, is GAGVSQSPSNKVTEKGKDVELRCDPISGHTALYWYRQSLGQGLEFLIYFQGNSAPDKSGLPSDRFSAERTGGSVSTLTIQRTQQEDSAVYLCASSLRGFRAEAFFGQGTRLTVV.

This chain uses TRBV6-5 with TRBJ2-7; a weak D match, TRBD1 (5 bases). In germline, CDR1 is MNHEY, CDR2 SVGAGI. CDR3 length: 14 residues. Deletions cut 6 bases from V and 0 bases from J, with 12 bases between. CDR3: CASRMDISSYEQYF. CDR3 nucleotides: TGTGCCAGCAGGATGGACATAAGCTCCTACGAGCAGTACTTC.

This chain links TRBV5-1 with TRBJ2-7; 10 bases line up with TRBD1. Germline-derived CDR1 and CDR2 are SGHRS and YFSETQ. The CDR3 is 13 amino acids. Unmatched junction bases numbered 7, after V lost 8 bases and J lost 5 bases. For the CDR3, the DNA is TGCGCCAGTGCCGGGGACAGGGGCCACGAGCAGTACTTC. It yields the protein CASAGDRGHEQYF. Full variable domain (outside the CDR3, taken from reference TRBV5-1 and TRBJ2-7): KAGVTQTPRYLIKTRGQQVTLSCSPISGHRSVSWYQQTPGQGLQFLFEYFSETQRNKGNFPGRFSGRQFSNSRSEMNVSTLELGDSALYLCASAGDRGHEQYFGPGTRLTVT.

The chain is built from TRBV19 and TRBJ2-7, with TRBD1 matching 9 bases. The CDR3 length is 15 residues. The trim removed 6 bases at V and 3 bases at J, leaving 9 bases unmatched. Looked up from germline, CDR1 is LNHDA and CDR2 is SQIVND (reference sequence). DNA for the CDR3: TGTGCCAGTAGCCACCCCGGGACAGGGCTCTACGAGCAGTACTTC. Translated: CASSHPGTGLYEQYF.

This clone was seen a single time. The CDR3 DNA sequence: TGTGCCAGTGGGGGGAGGGCCTCTGGAAACACCATATATTTT. Translated: CASGGRASGNTIYF. This chain joins TRBV19 and TRBJ1-3, with D possibly being TRBD1 (5 bases). Germline V gives CDR1 LNHDA, CDR2 SQIVND (reference sequence). The V end lost 8 bases, the J end lost 0 bases, and 11 bases lay between the germline ends. CDR3 length equals 14 residues.